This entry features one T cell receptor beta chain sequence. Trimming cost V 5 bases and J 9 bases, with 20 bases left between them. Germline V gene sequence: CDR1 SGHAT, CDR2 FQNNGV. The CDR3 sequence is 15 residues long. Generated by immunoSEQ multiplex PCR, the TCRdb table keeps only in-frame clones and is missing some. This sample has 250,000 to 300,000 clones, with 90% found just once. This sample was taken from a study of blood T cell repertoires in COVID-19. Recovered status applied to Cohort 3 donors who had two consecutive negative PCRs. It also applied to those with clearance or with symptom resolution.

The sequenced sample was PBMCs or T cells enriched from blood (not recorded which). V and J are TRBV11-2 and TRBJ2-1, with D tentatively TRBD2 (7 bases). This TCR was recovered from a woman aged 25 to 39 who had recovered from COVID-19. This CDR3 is CASSRGGLAGPEQFF. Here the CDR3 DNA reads TGTGCCAGCAGCAGAGGGGGTTTAGCGGGTCCTGAGCAGTTCTTC.